This T cell receptor beta chain appears in the sequencing data of a study of T cell changes during pregnancy in multiple sclerosis. V dropped 4 bases and J dropped 0; count of bases not matched to a gene: 6. Germline values: CDR1 SGDLS, CDR2 YYNGEE. The CDR3 has 18 amino acids. Profiled with immunoSEQ multiplex PCR; TCRdb holds only in-frame clones, not every one. The repertoire holds 100,000 to 130,000 clones, with roughly 90% as singletons. V is TRBV9 and J is TRBJ2-3, with 15 bases fitting TRBD2. This specimen consisted of peripheral blood, obtained in the third trimester of pregnancy. The TCR comes from a female donor in good health, enrolled as a control in a pregnancy study. The CDR3 nucleotides are TGTGCCAGCAGCTCGGGACTAGCGGGGGGCACGAGCACAGATACGCAGTATTTT. Its protein is CASSSGLAGGTSTDTQYF.